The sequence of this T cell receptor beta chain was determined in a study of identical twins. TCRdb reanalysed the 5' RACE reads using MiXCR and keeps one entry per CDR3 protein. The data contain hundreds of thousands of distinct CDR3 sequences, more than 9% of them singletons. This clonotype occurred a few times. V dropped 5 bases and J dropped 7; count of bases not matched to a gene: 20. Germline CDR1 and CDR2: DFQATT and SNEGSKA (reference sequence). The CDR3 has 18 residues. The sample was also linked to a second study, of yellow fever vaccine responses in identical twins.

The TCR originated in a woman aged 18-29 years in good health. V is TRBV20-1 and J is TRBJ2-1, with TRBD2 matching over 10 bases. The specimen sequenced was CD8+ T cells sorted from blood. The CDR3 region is CSASTWGFLAGVLNEQFF. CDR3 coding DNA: TGCAGTGCTTCCACGTGGGGCTTTCTAGCGGGGGTGTTGAATGAGCAGTTCTTC.